This TCR beta chain was documented in a study of CD8+ T cells in alopecia areata. Extraction and reverse transcription of RNA yielded cDNA as the sequencing template. The assay was immunoSEQ multiplex PCR, and TCRdb's table has in-frame clones only and misses some. Of around 140,000 clones in the sample, roughly three fifths were seen once. As for this clone: What it binds is unknown.

General observations from the study: It was lesional scalp, especially alopecia totalis/universalis, that showed higher clonality than normal scalp.

Trimming removed 0 bases from V and 0 bases from J; junction bases left unmatched: 3. Germline values: CDR1 MNHEY, CDR2 SVGAGI. The CDR3 covers 16 residues. This TCR was sampled from a human donor with alopecia areata. The rearrangement links TRBV6-5 to TRBJ2-5; TRBD2 matches at 8 bases. The source was CD4+ T cells sorted from blood, collected at week 0. The CDR3 DNA sequence: TGTGCCAGCAGTTACTCGGCGGGGGGAAACCAAGAGACCCAGTACTTC. Amino acids: CASSYSAGGNQETQYF.